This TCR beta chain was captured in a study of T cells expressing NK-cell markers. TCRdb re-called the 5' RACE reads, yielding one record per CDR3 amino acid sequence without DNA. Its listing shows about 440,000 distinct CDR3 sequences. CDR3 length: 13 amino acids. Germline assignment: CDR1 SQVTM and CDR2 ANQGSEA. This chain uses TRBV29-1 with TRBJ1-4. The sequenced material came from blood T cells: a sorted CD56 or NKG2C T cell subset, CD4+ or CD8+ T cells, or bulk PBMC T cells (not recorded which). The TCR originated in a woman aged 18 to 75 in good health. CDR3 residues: CSARGATNEKLFF.